Presented here are 10 T cell receptor beta chains from one specimen sequenced in a study of human T cells and chemical hapten exposure. Time point given: patch test 2, 6 weeks after DPC sensitization. Documented treatment: therapeutic diphenylcyclopropenone sensitization with weekly scalp DPC. TCRdb re-derived calls from the RACE reads in MiXCR, one entry per CDR3 protein. The repertoire has approximately 80,000 distinct CDR3 sequences, about 10% of them found once; the top ten carry approximately 5%. The input for sequencing was whole blood, taken in connection with sensitization to the hapten diphenylcyclopropenone (DPC). All receptors derive from a woman aged 45 to 65 with alopecia areata. Some clones in this sample may be carry-over from other donors' samples.

This clonotype was found many times. This chain joins TRBV7-8 and TRBJ2-2; D unclear. V dropped 4 bases and J dropped 5 bases, with 8 bases sitting between them. Germline lookup yields CDR1 SGHVS and CDR2 FQNEAQ. This CDR3 has 13 amino acids. DNA of the CDR3: TGTGCCAGCAGCTGGAGAGGAACCGGGGAGCTGTTTTTT. Translating gives CASSWRGTGELFF.

This clonotype was picked up a small number of times. The genes are TRBV3-1 and TRBJ2-1; the match to TRBD2 covers 16 bases. The J segment lost 8 bases and the V segment lost 4 bases, leaving 5 bases of the junction unmatched. CDR3 length: 16 residues. The V gene's germline CDR1 is LGHDT and CDR2 YNNKEL (reference sequence). The CDR3 DNA sequence: TGTGCCAGCAGCCTAGGGACTAGCGGGAGGGCCTATGAGCAGTTCTTC. It yields the protein CASSLGTSGRAYEQFF.

As concerns this clonotype: A much larger clone differs by one base, so this may be a read error. The genes are TRBV6-2 or TRBV6-3 and TRBJ2-1; 11 nucleotides match TRBD2. Germline CDR1 reads MNHEY; CDR2 reads SVGEGT. The CDR3 is 17 residues long. V gave up 4 bases and J gave up 6 bases; unmatched junction bases: 11. The DNA of the CDR3 is TGTGCCAGCAGTTCCAATAGCGGGAGGGCTGTTTGCAATGAGCAGTTCTTC. Amino acid sequence: CASSSNSGRAVCNEQFF.

This clonotype was detected ten times or more. The genes are TRBV5-5 and TRBJ1-6, with 7 nucleotides matching TRBD1. Trimming took 1 base from V and 0 from J; bases not matched to a gene: 4. CDR1 is SGHKS, CDR2 YYEKEE, per germline (reference sequence). The CDR3 is 17 residues long. CDR3 DNA sequence: TGTGCCAGCAGCTTGCGGGACAGCAGCTCCTATAATTCACCCCTCCACTTT. Amino acid sequence: CASSLRDSSSYNSPLHF.

The chain combines TRBV4-3 with TRBJ2-7; TRBD2 matches 7 bases. CDR1 is LGHNA, CDR2 YSLEER, per germline. With V trimmed by 0 bases and J by 1 base, 6 bases remained unmatched. The CDR3 extends over 16 amino acids. The CDR3 reads CASSQEGTGGSYEQYF. CDR3 bases: TGCGCCAGCAGCCAAGAGGGAACGGGAGGTTCCTACGAGCAGTACTTC.

In this sample, this clonotype turned up a few times. The chain uses TRBV7-2 and TRBJ2-7, with TRBD2 matching 7 bases. The CDR3 is 14 amino acids. The germline gives CDR1 SGHTA, CDR2 FQGNSA. With 4 bases clipped from V and 2 bases from J, the junction kept 5 bases outside the gene matches. CDR3 region: CASSSEGRAYEQYF. Here the CDR3 DNA reads TGTGCCAGCAGCTCCGAGGGGAGGGCCTACGAGCAGTACTTC.

This clonotype has a count of ten or more. This rearrangement joins TRBV10-3 to TRBJ2-3; D ambiguous. Trimming took off 4 bases at V and 2 bases at J, with 10 bases between the two ends. CDR3 length: 14 amino acids. In germline, CDR1 is ENHRY, CDR2 SYGVKD. The CDR3 here is CAISGLSNTDTQYF. CDR3 in DNA: TGTGCCATCAGTGGGCTTTCAAACACAGATACGCAGTATTTT.

This rearrangement joins TRBV29-1 to TRBJ2-1; D ambiguous. This CDR3 region has 14 residues. Trimming cost V 4 bases and J 1 base, with 11 bases left between them. Germline values: CDR1 SQVTM, CDR2 ANQGSEA. This chain's CDR3 is CSVAEQLSYNEQFF. The CDR3 DNA reads TGCAGCGTTGCGGAACAGCTATCCTACAATGAGCAGTTCTTC.

This chain uses TRBV29-1 with TRBJ2-3; D might be TRBD2 (6 bases). CDR1 is SQVTM, CDR2 ANQGSEA, per germline. The CDR3 length is 15 residues. V lost 6 bases and J lost 1, with 17 bases in between. The CDR3 here is CSVGGRKRGTDTQYF. In DNA form, the CDR3 reads TGCAGCGTGGGGGGAAGGAAGCGGGGCACAGATACGCAGTATTTT.

This clonotype has only a few counts. V is TRBV14 and J is TRBJ2-1; the match to TRBD2 covers 10 bases. This CDR3 is built from 16 residues. The germline V gene has CDR1 SGHDN and CDR2 FVKESK. The ends lost 2 bases at V and 4 bases at J; junction bases unmatched: 5. The DNA of the CDR3 is TGTGCCAGCAGCCAACTAGCGGGAGTCCCTTACAATGAGCAGTTCTTC. Amino acids: CASSQLAGVPYNEQFF.